This T cell receptor (beta chain) appears in the sequencing data of a study of identical twins. Whole-study findings and limits: With abundant cord blood beta clonotypes, insertions were fewer; memory repertoires showed no such pattern. Models underestimated how often monozygotic twins shared out-of-frame TCR alpha.

Note on this clonotype: As yet, its antigen is unknown. Mismatch with germline at one junction end may stem from a read error.

A single record per CDR3 protein comes from TCRdb applying MiXCR to the 5' RACE reads. Of fewer than 250,000 distinct CDR3 sequences in the sample, approximately 7.8% are singletons; the top ten hold 5.4%. Germline assignment: CDR1 SEHNR and CDR2 FQNEAQ (reference sequence). The CDR3 has 11 residues. The donors were all healthy and Caucasian. The sample was also reused in another study, on yellow fever vaccine responses in identical twins.

This sequence joins TRBV7-9 and TRBJ2-7; tentatively, D is TRBD2 (7 bases). The clonotype originates from a woman under 30 in good health. The sample consisted of CD8+ T cells sorted from blood. The CDR3 DNA follows: TGTGCCAGCAGCCACGGGGGGCCATCATATTTC. It encodes CASSHGGPSYF.